This T cell receptor beta chain was obtained from a study of blood T cells in healthy people across ages. Remarks on this clonotype: Antigen: not known.

Study outcomes and limitations: Researchers judged that diversity estimates from one million T cells fell short of true values. Greater diversity and more naive CD4+ cells were seen in long-lived donors than in aged donors.

A sample-barcoded 5' primer and a J-beta primer mix were used in a second PCR of roughly 6 to 11 cycles. TCRdb reprocessed the 5' RACE reads with MiXCR, giving one entry per CDR3 protein. The sample lists 600,000 or so distinct CDR3 sequences, 25% to 30% occurring once. Isolating PBMCs gave at least 6.5 million of these cells per sample. Germline CDR1 SGHRS, CDR2 YFSETQ. Trimming shortened V by 0 bases and J by 3 bases, and 9 bases separated the two germline ends. CDR3 length: 15 residues. V is TRBV5-1 and J is TRBJ1-4; D might be TRBD1 (5 bases). The sample comprised blood. The receptor was derived from a woman aged 80 or older in good health. The CDR3 DNA is TGCGCCAGCAGCTTGGGTTCGGGGGCTAATGAAAAACTGTTTTTT. Residues: CASSLGSGANEKLFF.